This T cell receptor beta chain was sequenced during a study of Graves' ophthalmopathy and Graves' hyperthyroidism. Using RNA transcripts, the TCR beta CDR3 regions were amplified. Amplification began with first-round RT-PCR using HTBI primers, then second-round multiplex PCR was performed. TCRdb used MiXCR to reprocess the multiplex PCR reads, holding one entry per CDR3 protein. The data contain about 600,000 distinct CDR3 sequences, 35% to 45% of them seen just once; the ten biggest clones take up about 4%. Pregnant or lactating patients and those with other autoimmune diseases or uncontrolled infections were excluded. In the case of this clonotype: Antigen specificity is unknown.

CDR3 length: 14 residues. V was shortened by 2 bases and J by 4 bases, with 14 bases between the two germline ends. Germline V lookup: CDR1 GTSNPN, CDR2 SVGIG (reference sequence). Regarding the study as a whole: Ophthalmopathy progression prediction by the model yielded a sensitivity of 70.59% and a specificity of less than 75%. Classification of ophthalmopathy versus stable hyperthyroidism by a 13-signature model yielded 85% to 90% sensitivity and just under 84% specificity.

The chain is built from TRBV30 and TRBJ1-2; D might be TRBD1 (5 bases). What was sequenced was peripheral blood or thyroid tissue (not recorded which). The receptor was isolated from an adult man with Graves' hyperthyroidism. The CDR3 DNA reads as TGTGCCTGGAGTACCCAGACAGAGATCTATGGCTACACCTTC. Its translation: CAWSTQTEIYGYTF.